This TCR beta chain is drawn from a study of T-cell reconstitution after alpha-beta-depleted transplantation in children. Broader study findings: After one year, T-cell counts and TCRbeta diversity mostly came from new T cells. About two months after transplant, alpha-beta T cells reportedly came from several hundred expanded graft clones. TCRbeta diversity was high at day 60 in some patients (a result of surviving recipient T cells and thymic progenitors).

Germline V lookup: CDR1 LNHNV, CDR2 YYDKDF (reference sequence). With 7 bases clipped from V and 10 bases from J, the junction kept 6 bases outside the gene matches. The CDR3 covers 12 residues. Researchers prepared the TCRbeta library using unique molecular identifiers, the study reports. TCRdb called the PCR reads again in MiXCR, with one record for every CDR3 protein. The sample lists around 15,000 distinct CDR3 sequences; 7.7% were seen once. In its sample, this clonotype was seen many times. Its specificity is unknown. This sample comprised PBMCs, mostly from graft donor cells, obtained 60 days after TCRalphabeta/CD19-depleted stem cell transplant. The chain couples TRBV15 to TRBJ2-1, with 8 bases matching TRBD1. The receptor was derived from a boy under two years old who had a stem cell transplant for Wiskott-Aldrich syndrome, so the T cells may come from the graft donor. Here the CDR3 DNA reads TGTGCCACCAACTCAGGGGGCCGGGAGCAGTTCTTC. Amino acid sequence: CATNSGGREQFF.